This T cell receptor (beta chain) appears in the sequencing data of a study of T cell clonotyping in hematopoietic cell transplantation. Worth noting for this clone: The antigen is unknown.

In germline, CDR1 is ENHRY, CDR2 SYGVKD. The CDR3 totals 15 residues. Trimming removed 4 bases from V and 6 bases from J, with 19 bases in between. General study results and limits: Recipient TCR diversity dropped after transplant; expanded clonotypes rose from day 30 to 180. Few recipient clonotypes overlapped donors; over 95% were de novo at given depth.

Samples: about 28 days before transplant, then days 30, 100 and 180 after. Here immunoSEQ multiplex PCR was the method, and the copy in TCRdb shows in-frame clones only, minus some. This table holds over 2,000 clones, just under 80% found once. This specimen was peripheral blood mononuclear cells, taken 180 days after allogeneic stem cell transplant. The rearrangement uses TRBV10-3 and TRBJ2-7; D might be TRBD2 (6 bases). The TCR comes from a male patient aged 55 to 69 who had an allogeneic stem cell transplant, so T cells may come from the graft donor. Some clones in this sample may be carry-over from other donors' samples. CDR3 nucleotides: TGTGCCATCAGTGCTAGTCCGGGACTCGCCCGCGAGCAGTACTTC. The encoded protein is CAISASPGLAREQYF.